This passage covers 26 T cell receptor beta chains from one sample sequenced in a study of shared clonotypes between healthy human individuals. Produced via immunoSEQ multiplex PCR; TCRdb's table is partial and in-frame only. The repertoire holds hundreds of thousands of clones, with around 78% as singletons. Input material: PBMCs. The receptors originated from a woman in her thirties or forties in good health. Some clones in this sample may be carry-over from other donors' samples.

V is TRBV20-1 and J is TRBJ2-3; D uncertain. V was cut by 6 bases and J by 5 bases, with 6 bases left in between. Germline lookup yields CDR1 DFQATT and CDR2 SNEGSKA (reference sequence). The CDR3 is 10 amino acids. The CDR3 nucleotides are TGCAGTGCACACCTAGATACGCAGTATTTT. This sequence encodes CSAHLDTQYF.

The chain employs TRBV30 and TRBJ1-4, with no clear D. Trimming left V 1 base short and J 8 bases short, with 11 bases between. Germline lookup yields CDR1 GTSNPN and CDR2 SVGIG (reference sequence). The CDR3 extends over 13 amino acids. CDR3 region: CAWSAAGYEKLFF. The CDR3 nucleotides are TGTGCCTGGAGTGCCGCGGGTTACGAAAAACTGTTTTTT.

The genes are TRBV4-3 and TRBJ1-5, with a possible D match to TRBD1 (5 bases). Germline-derived CDR1 and CDR2 are LGHNA and YSLEER. The V end lost 5 bases, the J end lost 3 bases, and 11 bases lay between the germline ends. The CDR3 sequence is 14 residues long. CDR3 sequence (DNA): TGCGCCAGCAGCAAGGGGCCCAACAATCAGCCCCAGCATTTT. It encodes CASSKGPNNQPQHF.

This clone has only a few counts. V and J are TRBV7-2 and TRBJ1-1, with 8 bases fitting TRBD1. J was trimmed by 1 base and V by 5 bases; bases with no gene match: 3. Looked up from germline, CDR1 is SGHTA and CDR2 is FQGNSA. This CDR3 comprises 14 residues. CDR3 DNA sequence: TGTGCCAGCAGCCCCAGGGGGCCGAACACTGAAGCTTTCTTT. Translated, it gives CASSPRGPNTEAFF.

This clone has more than one count but fewer than ten. Here the CDR3 DNA reads TGTGCCAGCAGCACTGGGACTAGCGGGAGGTCCGTGAAGTTCTTC. Protein: CASSTGTSGRSVKFF. The chain couples TRBV27 to TRBJ2-1, with 15 bases that match TRBD2. Germline values: CDR1 MNHEY, CDR2 SMNVEV (reference sequence). V dropped 6 bases and J dropped 14; count of bases not matched to a gene: 11. The CDR3 contains 15 residues.

The rearrangement uses TRBV5-3 and TRBJ2-7; tentatively, D is TRBD2 (6 bases). TRBV5-3 is classed as an ORF, of uncertain function. CDR3 size: 18 residues. V was pared by 1 base and J by 4 bases, with 24 bases between. The CDR3 loop is CARSLYKDYLNREYEQYF. The CDR3 region has the DNA TGTGCCAGAAGCTTGTACAAGGACTACTTAAATAGGGAGTACGAGCAGTACTTC.

A note on this clone: This may arise from a read error, as a much more abundant clone is one base away. CDR3 loop: CSMTGGNQPQHF. The CDR3 DNA sequence: TGCAGTATGACAGGGGGCAATCAGCCCCAGCATTTT. The V gene is TRBV29-1, the J gene TRBJ1-5, with 8 bases fitting TRBD1. Germline V gene sequence: CDR1 SQVTM, CDR2 ANQGSEA. CDR3 length equals 12 residues.

A word on this clone: The junction departs from germline at one end; a sequencing error may be responsible. Other DNA sequences of this sample code for an identical CDR3. As DNA, the CDR3 is TGTGCCAGCAGTTGGACTAGCGGAGACACCGGGGAGCTGTTTTTC. Protein sequence: CASSWTSGDTGELFF. The rearrangement links TRBV6-5 to TRBJ2-2; 10 bases agree with TRBD2. The CDR3 runs 15 residues. Germline values: CDR1 MNHEY, CDR2 SVGAGI.

The V call is TRBV5-4, the J call TRBJ1-4; TRBD1 matches at 8 bases. Germline V gene lookup returns CDR1 SGHNT and CDR2 YYREEE (reference sequence). The CDR3 runs to 15 residues. The V segment lost 3 bases and the J segment 5 bases; nucleotides outside the gene matches: 6. As DNA, the CDR3 is TGTGCCAGCAGCTGGAGGACAGGGCAGAATGAAAAACTGTTTTTT. Amino acids: CASSWRTGQNEKLFF.

The sample holds many counts of this clone. The CDR3 loop is CASSPRPSGYYEQYF. DNA of the CDR3: TGTGCCAGTAGTCCGAGGCCTAGCGGCTACTACGAGCAGTACTTC. This sequence joins TRBV19 and TRBJ2-7, with 7 bases fitting TRBD2. In germline, CDR1 is LNHDA, CDR2 SQIVND (reference sequence). This CDR3 is 15 amino acids long. After removal of 5 bases from V and 3 bases from J, the junction contained 10 bases not matched to a gene.

This clone occurred once. The chain has TRBV5-8 and TRBJ2-5, with D possibly TRBD1 on 5 matching bases. There are 14 residues in the CDR3. Germline V gene data show CDR1 as SGHTS and CDR2 as YDEGEE. Trimming cost V 0 bases and J 4 bases, with 10 bases left between them. The CDR3 sequence: CASSLVQGGETQYF. The CDR3, as DNA: TGTGCCAGCAGCTTGGTCCAGGGCGGAGAGACCCAGTACTTC.

This CDR3 is CASSLGTSFETQYF. The CDR3 coding sequence is TGTGCCAGCAGCTTGGGGACTAGCTTTGAGACCCAGTACTTC. This chain links TRBV7-9 with TRBJ2-5, with 9 bases fitting TRBD2. V shed 3 bases and J 5 bases; nucleotides not matched to a gene: 4. Germline loops: CDR1 SEHNR, CDR2 FQNEAQ (reference sequence). The CDR3 loop spans 14 amino acids.

V is TRBV25-1 and J is TRBJ1-4; D not certain. Per the germline V gene, CDR1 is MGHDK and CDR2 is SYGVNS. The CDR3 runs to 16 residues. V lost 0 bases to trimming and J lost 1 base, with 9 bases between them. CDR3: CASSEYGSLTNEKLFF. The DNA of the CDR3 is TGTGCCAGCAGTGAATATGGCAGCCTAACTAATGAAAAACTGTTTTTT.

The chain employs TRBV27 and TRBJ1-2; D is undetermined. Germline assignment: CDR1 MNHEY and CDR2 SMNVEV (reference sequence). The CDR3 has 10 residues. The V and J ends lost 8 bases and 7 bases respectively, with 8 bases between them. In DNA, the CDR3 is TGTGCCAGCCCCCTCGGTGGCTACACCTTC. This translates into CASPLGGYTF.

This clone was picked up one time. This sequence joins TRBV11-2 and TRBJ1-1; tentative D call: TRBD1 (6 bases). V was cut by 6 bases and J by 1 base, with 15 bases left in between. The CDR3 covers 15 residues. Germline-derived CDR1 and CDR2 are SGHAT and FQNNGV. The CDR3 reads CASRSAGQPNTEAFF. In DNA form, the CDR3 reads TGTGCCAGCAGGAGTGCGGGACAACCGAACACTGAAGCTTTCTTT.

The genes are TRBV18 and TRBJ2-6; unclear D gene. The V end was cut by 4 bases, the J end by 0 bases, with 16 bases between. The CDR3 totals 18 residues. Germline-derived CDR1 and CDR2 are KGHSH and LQKENI. The CDR3 loop is CASSLLPQGHSGANVLTF. CDR3 sequence (DNA): TGTGCCAGCTCACTCCTCCCCCAAGGGCACTCTGGGGCCAACGTCCTGACTTTC.

The chain couples TRBV19 to TRBJ1-1, with D possibly TRBD1 on 5 matching bases. Looked up from germline, CDR1 is LNHDA and CDR2 is SQIVND (reference sequence). The germline V and J ends were trimmed by 6 bases and 0 bases, with 14 bases remaining between them. This CDR3 is 15 amino acids long. The CDR3 region is CASRSQGPMNTEAFF. For the CDR3, the DNA is TGTGCCAGTAGATCCCAGGGCCCCATGAACACTGAAGCTTTCTTT. Full variable domain (outside the CDR3, taken from reference TRBV19 and TRBJ1-1): DGGITQSPKYLFRKEGQNVTLSCEQNLNHDAMYWYRQDPGQGLRLIYYSQIVNDFQKGDIAEGYSVSREKKESFPLTVTSAQKNPTAFYLCASRSQGPMNTEAFFGQGTRLTVV.

V is TRBV10-1 and J is TRBJ2-1, with D uncertain. This CDR3 comprises 12 residues. CDR1 and CDR2 (germline): WNHNN, SYGVQD (reference sequence). V lost 3 bases, J lost 4 bases, and 4 bases lay in between. The DNA of the CDR3 is TGCGCCAGCAGTGATGGTTACAATGAGCAGTTCTTC. It encodes CASSDGYNEQFF.

This sequence joins TRBV10-3 and TRBJ2-7, with TRBD2 matching over 7 bases. The V gene's germline CDR1 is ENHRY and CDR2 SYGVKD. The V gene end was trimmed by 4 bases and the J gene end by 4 bases; junction bases not matched to a gene: 10. The CDR3 extends over 15 amino acids. The CDR3 here is CAISATDPGGYEQYF. The CDR3 region has the DNA TGTGCCATCAGTGCTACGGATCCGGGAGGATACGAGCAGTACTTC.

This chain links TRBV9 with TRBJ1-1, with D possibly matching TRBD1 (5 bases). This CDR3 has 15 amino acids. Per germline, CDR1 SGDLS and CDR2 YYNGEE. Trimming took off 6 bases at V and 1 base at J, with 16 bases between the two ends. CDR3 sequence: CASTILDSPNTEAFF. CDR3 nucleotides: TGTGCCAGCACCATCCTCGACAGCCCGAACACTGAAGCTTTCTTT.

The V and J genes are TRBV14 and TRBJ2-2; D not certain. The V end lost 4 bases, the J end lost 6 bases, and 6 bases lay between the germline ends. The CDR3 consists of 12 residues. Germline loops: CDR1 SGHDN, CDR2 FVKESK. CDR3 sequence (DNA): TGTGCCAGCAGCCGGTTGGCCGGGGAGCTGTTTTTT. It yields the protein CASSRLAGELFF.

The chain combines TRBV7-9 with TRBJ1-2; 10 bases line up with TRBD1. Germline V CDR1 and CDR2: SEHNR, FQNEAQ (reference sequence). V lost 5 bases to trimming and J lost 4 bases; unmatched junction nucleotides: 7. This CDR3 region has 15 residues. CDR3 DNA: TGTGCCAGCAGCCGGCCGGACAGGGGGTTCTATGGCTACACCTTC. It translates to CASSRPDRGFYGYTF.

The genes are TRBV7-9 and TRBJ2-3, with D tentatively TRBD2 (5 bases). CDR1 and CDR2 from the germline V gene are SEHNR and FQNEAQ (reference sequence). V lost 3 bases and J lost 2, with 18 bases in between. This CDR3 contains 17 residues. CDR3 nucleotides: TGTGCCAGCAGCTTGGGCCAGCTAGCTCTTCACACAGATACGCAGTATTTT. Translation: CASSLGQLALHTDTQYF.

This clone was seen a single time. The gene calls are TRBV27 and TRBJ1-6; D may be TRBD1 (5 bases). From germline, CDR1 is MNHEY and CDR2 SMNVEV (reference sequence). The V end was cut by 2 bases, the J end by 3 bases, with 8 bases between. The CDR3 loop spans 15 amino acids. The CDR3 protein is CASSLGQGYNSPLHF. CDR3 DNA: TGTGCCAGCAGTTTAGGGCAGGGCTATAATTCACCCCTCCACTTT.

The CDR3 region is CASRADRTYEQYF. In DNA form, the CDR3 reads TGTGCCAGCAGGGCGGACAGGACCTACGAGCAGTACTTC. The chain combines TRBV6-5 with TRBJ2-7, with 7 bases that match TRBD1. CDR1 is MNHEY, CDR2 SVGAGI, per germline. V trimming: 6 bases; J trimming: 2 bases; junction bases outside the gene matches: 4. The CDR3 spans 13 residues.

J is TRBJ2-7 and V is TRBV19; D might be TRBD1 (5 bases). Trimming shortened V by 8 bases and J by 2 bases, and 13 bases separated the two germline ends. The V gene's germline CDR1 is LNHDA and CDR2 SQIVND (reference sequence). This CDR3 is built from 13 residues. In DNA, the CDR3 is TGTGCCAGTTCCGGCCCAGGGACCTACGAGCAGTACTTC. Translation: CASSGPGTYEQYF.